Detailed here is one T cell receptor beta chain. No antigen is known for it. The sample originates from a study of T cell responses to AZD1222 COVID-19 vaccine. Regarding the study as a whole: Donors were largely white British and mainly female; clonal diversity was possibly underestimated. Vaccine-associated CD4 TCRs spanned spike, dominant at 160-218 and 743-854. Baseline serology detected seropositivity in only a handful of AZD1222 recipients. When two AZD1222 doses had been given, Spike-specific TCR breadth and depth rose.

The CDR3 spans 14 residues. With 5 bases clipped from V and 4 bases from J, the junction kept 7 bases outside the gene matches. The germline V gene has CDR1 SEHNR and CDR2 FQNEAQ (reference sequence). The data were produced by immunoSEQ multiplex PCR, yet TCRdb's version contains in-frame clones alone and is incomplete. The data hold 95,000 to 100,000 clones, with approximately 84% observed a single time. The chain uses TRBV7-9 and TRBJ1-2; 7 nucleotides match TRBD1. The clonotype originates from an adult who received the AZD1222 COVID-19 vaccine. This sample comprised peripheral blood, obtained 28 days after the second AZD1222 dose. CDR3 DNA: TGTGCCAGCAGCCCCGGGACAGCCATCTATGGCTACACCTTC. Translating it yields CASSPGTAIYGYTF.